This is a list of T cell receptor beta chains from one sample in a study of T-cell memory formation after mild COVID-19. TCRdb independently ran MiXCR on the 5' RACE reads; one entry per CDR3 protein. The profile shows about 600,000 distinct CDR3 sequences, roughly a fifth of them singletons. Sequenced input: PBMCs or a T cell subset sorted from them (not recorded which). The receptors were sampled from an adult woman who had mild COVID-19 (a few samples of this study predate the infection). Cell type and time point are not known. CDR3s leave out the opening cysteine and the closing phenylalanine or tryptophan. Each record gives: J gene, clone size, V gene, CDR3 protein. Only part of the rows carry a size: once, few, many, or a class if the clone is expanded.

TRBJ2-3	NA	TRBV5-4	ASSLGPGGPKDTQY
TRBJ1-6	NA	TRBV7-2	ASSLSLRTGENSPLH
TRBJ2-7	many	TRBV12-3/TRBV12-4	ASSPRSTDSSYEQY
TRBJ1-4	NA	TRBV12-3/TRBV12-4	ASSFLPGTGGTTNEKLF
TRBJ2-5	few	TRBV7-9	ASSSPRTGEETQY
TRBJ2-1	NA	TRBV9	ASSVKIAGGNNEQF
TRBJ2-2	few	TRBV15	ATGGVLNTGELF
TRBJ2-1	few	TRBV24-1	ATSDVGEPQF
TRBJ2-3	few	TRBV20-1	SASLRGPESDTQY
TRBJ2-5	few	TRBV27	ASKTGVGQETQY
TRBJ2-5	NA	TRBV12-3/TRBV12-4	ASIPRAGGPQY
TRBJ1-6	few	TRBV18	ASSRTVNNSPLH